Each of the 28 T cell receptor beta chains below was sequenced from the same sample in a study of stem cell transplantation in POMP-related autoinflammatory disease. Study outcomes and limitations: In patients with PRAID, every analyzed T-cell subset tended to show lower diversity and higher clonality. In PRAID patients, the number of distinct TRB V-J gene pairings was restricted.

Their antigen targets remain unknown. The data were produced by immunoSEQ multiplex PCR, yet TCRdb's version contains in-frame clones alone and is incomplete. The sample carries about 8,900 clones, more than 85% recorded once. Sequencing was performed on CD8+ T cells from PBMCs, taken before stem cell transplantation. The receptor set was obtained from a human donor with POMP-related autoinflammation and immune dysregulation (PRAID).

This chain connects TRBV4-1 to TRBJ1-1; 7 nucleotides agree with TRBD1. The CDR3 loop spans 15 amino acids. The germline gives CDR1 MGHRA, CDR2 YSYEKL. The V gene end was trimmed by 1 base and the J gene end by 4 bases; junction bases not matched to a gene: 6. The CDR3 spells CASSQVVQGVTEAFF. The DNA of the CDR3 is TGCGCCAGCAGCCAAGTTGTTCAGGGGGTCACTGAAGCTTTCTTT.

This clone was seen a single time. The chain employs TRBV11-3 and TRBJ2-1; 15 bases are shared with TRBD2. The CDR3 length is 15 residues. From germline, CDR1 is SGHNT and CDR2 YENEEA. V dropped 5 bases and J dropped 13; count of bases not matched to a gene: 9. The CDR3 DNA reads TGTGCCAGCAGCCAGGGACTAGCGGGAGGAAATAGTCAGTTCTTC. As protein: CASSQGLAGGNSQFF.

V and J are TRBV10-2 and TRBJ1-1; D call uncertain. Germline V CDR1 and CDR2: WSHSY, SAAADI. The CDR3 runs 14 residues. Trimming removed 2 bases from V and 5 bases from J, with 12 bases in between. The CDR3 loop reads CASSEAGGGTEAFF. In nucleotides, the CDR3 is TGCGCCAGCAGTGAGGCAGGTGGAGGGACTGAAGCTTTCTTT.

This clone was observed once. The chain joins TRBV27 to TRBJ1-2, with a possible D match to TRBD1 (5 bases). CDR3 length: 13 amino acids. Germline-derived CDR1 and CDR2 are MNHEY and SMNVEV (reference sequence). Trimming took off 0 bases at V and 7 bases at J, with 9 bases between the two ends. CDR3 sequence reads: CASSLSAGIGYTF. In DNA form, the CDR3 reads TGTGCCAGCAGTTTATCGGCAGGGATTGGCTACACCTTC.

The rearrangement links TRBV27 to TRBJ2-7, with 8 positions matching TRBD1. Germline assignment: CDR1 MNHEY and CDR2 SMNVEV (reference sequence). V shed 0 bases, J shed 7 bases, and the junction held 8 bases outside the gene matches. The CDR3 contains 15 residues. The CDR3 region is CASSLSGRGLMEQYF. CDR3 nucleotide sequence: TGTGCCAGCAGTTTATCGGGCAGGGGGCTGATGGAGCAGTACTTC.

The chain uses TRBV7-9 and TRBJ2-7, with D perhaps assigned TRBD1 or TRBD2 (6 bases each). The CDR3 runs 15 residues. V lost 5 bases to trimming and J lost 1 base, with 15 bases between them. The germline V gene has CDR1 SEHNR and CDR2 FQNEAQ (reference sequence). The CDR3 spells CASSLDQGRSYEQYF. The CDR3 DNA sequence: TGTGCCAGCAGCCTCGACCAGGGGAGGTCCTACGAGCAGTACTTC.

This clone was seen once. The rearrangement uses TRBV27 and TRBJ2-7; unclear D gene. This CDR3 spans 13 amino acids. The germline V and J ends were trimmed by 0 bases and 3 bases, with 6 bases remaining between them. Germline V CDR1 and CDR2: MNHEY, SMNVEV (reference sequence). CDR3 DNA: TGTGCCAGCAGTTTATCGGGCAACTACGAGCAGTACTTC. Amino acid sequence: CASSLSGNYEQYF.

The chain has TRBV7-3 and TRBJ2-5; 11 nucleotides align to TRBD2. This CDR3 region has 15 residues. V was clipped by 4 bases and J by 1 base; unmatched bases: 2. Germline V gene sequence: CDR1 SGHTA, CDR2 FQGTGA. The DNA for the CDR3 is TGTGCCAGCAGCTCTAGCGGGGGGATCCAAGAGACCCAGTACTTC. This sequence encodes CASSSSGGIQETQYF.

The chain combines TRBV4-1 with TRBJ2-1; 8 bases line up with TRBD1. V was pared by 1 base and J by 8 bases, with 7 bases of the junction left unmatched. In germline, CDR1 is MGHRA, CDR2 YSYEKL. The CDR3 loop spans 15 amino acids. The CDR3 is CASSQVAQGVDEQFF. DNA of the CDR3: TGCGCCAGCAGCCAAGTAGCACAGGGGGTCGATGAGCAGTTCTTC.

The chain has TRBV6-5 and TRBJ2-7; TRBD1 agrees at 9 bases. CDR3 length: 15 residues. J lost 5 bases, V lost 2 bases, and 7 bases had no gene match. Per germline, CDR1 MNHEY and CDR2 SVGAGI. The CDR3 here is CASSYDGTGWNEQYF. The CDR3, as DNA: TGTGCCAGCAGTTACGACGGGACAGGGTGGAACGAGCAGTACTTC.

This clone has just one count. The chain links TRBV4-1 to TRBJ2-1, with TRBD2 matching 13 bases. The germline CDR1 and CDR2 sequences are MGHRA and YSYEKL. The CDR3 has 15 amino acids. V lost 4 bases to trimming and J lost 10 bases; unmatched junction nucleotides: 7. The CDR3 is CASSLERLAGGEQFF. In DNA form, the CDR3 reads TGCGCCAGCAGCCTTGAGAGACTAGCGGGGGGAGAGCAGTTCTTC.

This rearrangement joins TRBV7-9 to TRBJ2-5, with D possibly TRBD1 on 5 matching bases. The CDR3 has 14 amino acids. Deletions cut 1 base from V and 2 bases from J, with 8 bases between. Germline assignment: CDR1 SEHNR and CDR2 FQNEAQ (reference sequence). The DNA of the CDR3 is TGTGCCAGCAGCTTAGTGTCAGGGCAAGAGACCCAGTACTTC. Protein: CASSLVSGQETQYF.

The CDR3 DNA sequence: TGTGCCAGCAGCCCGACAGGGAACACTGAAGCTTTCTTT. It codes for CASSPTGNTEAFF. The chain has TRBV7-9 and TRBJ1-1, with D possibly matching TRBD1 (6 bases). The germline V and J ends were trimmed by 5 bases and 1 base, with 8 bases remaining between them. CDR3 length equals 13 residues. Germline lookup yields CDR1 SEHNR and CDR2 FQNEAQ (reference sequence).

V is TRBV19 and J is TRBJ1-4, with 7 positions matching TRBD1. Germline loops: CDR1 LNHDA, CDR2 SQIVND (reference sequence). With V trimmed by 4 bases and J by 0 bases, 8 bases remained unmatched. The CDR3 totals 17 residues. The CDR3 coding sequence is TGTGCCAGTAGTACCCTGGGACAGCCAGCAACTAATGAAAAACTGTTTTTT. Protein sequence: CASSTLGQPATNEKLFF.

The rearrangement uses TRBV9 and TRBJ2-7; 10 nucleotides agree with TRBD1. CDR3 length equals 13 residues. Germline V CDR1 and CDR2: SGDLS, YYNGEE. V was pared by 7 bases and J by 5 bases, with 6 bases of the junction left unmatched. The CDR3 DNA reads as TGTGCCAGCTCCGGGACAGGGGATAACGAGCAGTACTTC. It encodes CASSGTGDNEQYF.

The V gene is TRBV21-1, the J gene TRBJ1-4. TRBV21-1 corresponds to a pseudogene. The CDR3 totals 17 residues. The CDR3 sequence is CASSASVYKVHNEKLFF. CDR3 DNA sequence: TGTGCCAGCAGCGCCTCTGTCTACAAGGTGCATAATGAAAAACTGTTTTTT.

The rearrangement uses TRBV9 and TRBJ2-7; D is possibly TRBD1 or TRBD2 (5 bases each). V was cut by 0 bases and J by 5 bases, with 12 bases left in between. This CDR3 is 14 amino acids long. The germline CDR1 and CDR2 sequences are SGDLS and YYNGEE. The CDR3 sequence is CASSVAGPSNEQYF. DNA for the CDR3: TGTGCCAGCAGCGTAGCGGGACCTTCGAACGAGCAGTACTTC.

On this clone itself: A read error may account for a junction end that differs from germline. V is TRBV6-1 and J is TRBJ2-2; 9 positions match TRBD1. Germline-derived CDR1 and CDR2 are MNHNS and SASEGT. The CDR3 has 15 residues. The DNA of the CDR3 is TGTGCCAGCAGTGCGGGACAGGGCGAACACCGGGGAGCTGTTTTT. This codes for CASSAGQGEHRGAVF.

V and J are TRBV11-2 and TRBJ2-3; tentative D call: TRBD2 (5 bases). Germline V lookup: CDR1 SGHAT, CDR2 FQNNGV. This CDR3 has 15 residues. V was cut by 2 bases and J by 3 bases, with 12 bases left in between. CDR3 residues: CASSLPRTGTDTQYF. The DNA for the CDR3 is TGTGCCAGCAGCTTACCCCGGACTGGGACAGATACGCAGTATTTT.

CDR3 protein: CASSRDSYYEQYF. CDR3 sequence (DNA): TGTGCCAGCAGCCGGGACAGTTACTACGAGCAGTACTTC. The chain joins TRBV14 to TRBJ2-7; 7 nucleotides agree with TRBD1. The germline CDR1 and CDR2 sequences are SGHDN and FVKESK. J lost 3 bases, V lost 4 bases, and 3 bases had no gene match. The CDR3 spans 13 residues.

This clone has a single count. The rearrangement uses TRBV19 and TRBJ2-1, with D tentatively TRBD2 (6 bases). The V gene lost 3 bases and the J gene lost 2 bases, with 14 bases spanning the gap. Per germline, CDR1 LNHDA and CDR2 SQIVND (reference sequence). This CDR3 contains 16 residues. The CDR3 sequence: CASSIGGMPPYNEQFF. The CDR3 bases are TGTGCCAGTAGTATCGGGGGTATGCCCCCCTACAATGAGCAGTTCTTC. Full variable domain (outside the CDR3, taken from reference TRBV19 and TRBJ2-1): DGGITQSPKYLFRKEGQNVTLSCEQNLNHDAMYWYRQDPGQGLRLIYYSQIVNDFQKGDIAEGYSVSREKKESFPLTVTSAQKNPTAFYLCASSIGGMPPYNEQFFGPGTRLTVL.

V gene TRBV7-9 combines with J gene TRBJ2-1, with TRBD2 matching over 8 bases. The CDR3 runs to 15 residues. The germline V gene encodes CDR1 SEHNR and CDR2 FQNEAQ (reference sequence). V shed 5 bases and J 7 bases; nucleotides not matched to a gene: 10. The CDR3 DNA is TGTGCCAGCAGCCGGGGGGGGCACGTATTTAATGAGCAGTTCTTC. Amino acid sequence: CASSRGGHVFNEQFF.

The chain carries TRBV21-1 and TRBJ1-2; the D call TRBD1 from the table was never checked on the DNA. TRBV21-1 is a recognized pseudogene. The length of the CDR3 is 12 residues. CDR3 protein: CASSKDGCGYTF. CDR3 nucleotides: TGTGCCAGCAGCAAAGATGGCTGCGGCTACACCTTC.

The chain has TRBV10-2 and TRBJ1-5, with a tentative D call TRBD1 (5 bases). The germline V gene has CDR1 WSHSY and CDR2 SAAADI. Trimming took 6 bases from V and 7 from J, leaving 13 bases between them. This CDR3 region has 13 residues. CDR3 in DNA: TGCGCCAGCAGCTGGGACCGGGACCAGCCCCAGCATTTT. Protein product: CASSWDRDQPQHF.

The chain recombines TRBV5-6 with TRBJ1-3; TRBD1 matches at 7 bases. Trimming cost V 3 bases and J 4 bases; bases outside gene matches: 7. The CDR3 has 15 amino acids. Germline values: CDR1 SGHDT, CDR2 YYEEEE. DNA of the CDR3: TGTGCCAGCAGCTCAGGGACAGTCTCCGGAAACACCATATATTTT. It codes for CASSSGTVSGNTIYF.

The chain couples TRBV9 to TRBJ1-5; D is unresolved. Trimming shortened V by 2 bases and J by 4 bases, and 7 bases separated the two germline ends. The germline V gene encodes CDR1 SGDLS and CDR2 YYNGEE. This CDR3 is 13 amino acids long. CDR3 sequence: CASSVHSNQPQHF. The CDR3 bases are TGTGCCAGCAGCGTGCACAGTAATCAGCCCCAGCATTTT.

The chain couples TRBV5-6 to TRBJ1-1; TRBD1 might be the D (5 bases). Germline CDR1 SGHDT, CDR2 YYEEEE. V lost 1 base and J lost 11, with 15 bases in between. The length of the CDR3 is 13 residues. The DNA for the CDR3 is TGTGCCAGCAGCTTGTGGGGCACCCCGACCGCTTTCTTT. Translating gives CASSLWGTPTAFF. The variable domain in full, with the rest retrieved from reference TRBV5-6 and TRBJ1-1, is DAGVTQSPTHLIKTRGQQVTLRCSPKSGHDTVSWYQQALGQGPQFIFQYYEEEERQRGNFPDRFSGHQFPNYSSELNVNALLLGDSALYLCASSLWGTPTAFFGQGTRLTVV.

J is TRBJ1-2 and V is TRBV27; 7 positions agree with TRBD1. V shed 5 bases and J 4 bases; nucleotides not matched to a gene: 4. Germline loops: CDR1 MNHEY, CDR2 SMNVEV (reference sequence). This CDR3 comprises 13 residues. The CDR3: CASSRDRSYGYTF. The CDR3 DNA reads as TGTGCCAGCAGTCGGGACAGAAGCTATGGCTACACCTTC.